These 29 T cell receptor beta chains originate from one sample sequenced in a study of cytomegalovirus exposure and HLA in healthy donors. The PCR was carried out with 60 Vbeta primers and 13 Jbeta primers. TCRdb keeps only in-frame clones here, not all; method: immunoSEQ multiplex PCR. In total, the table holds approximately 200,000 clones. What was sequenced was PBMCs. All receptors come from a boy between 5 and 17 years old in good health and CMV-seronegative.

The genes are TRBV19 and TRBJ1-1, with D possibly being TRBD1 (5 bases). V gave up 5 bases and J gave up 5 bases, with 15 bases separating them. Germline values: CDR1 LNHDA, CDR2 SQIVND (reference sequence). The CDR3 has 14 residues. The CDR3 nucleotides read TGTGCCAGTAGTCCCTCGGGGGGTAGTACTGAAGCTTTCTTT. As protein: CASSPSGGSTEAFF.

The chain employs TRBV11-2 and TRBJ2-7, with unresolved D. Trimming removed 6 bases at V and 3 bases at J, with 12 bases between. Germline V gene sequence: CDR1 SGHAT, CDR2 FQNNGV. The CDR3 runs to 13 residues. The CDR3 spells CASSSPKDYEQYF. CDR3 nucleotides: TGTGCCAGCAGTAGTCCCAAAGACTACGAGCAGTACTTC.

The chain links TRBV5-4 to TRBJ1-1, with D possibly TRBD1 on 6 matching bases. Deletions cut 0 bases from V and 3 bases from J, with 9 bases between. The germline CDR1 and CDR2 sequences are SGHNT and YYREEE (reference sequence). The CDR3 has 14 residues. CDR3 loop: CASSLGQDDTEAFF. The CDR3 region has the DNA TGTGCCAGCAGCTTGGGACAGGATGACACTGAAGCTTTCTTT.

V usage is TRBV28 and J usage is TRBJ2-7; 8 nucleotides agree with TRBD1. The CDR3 runs 15 residues. V lost 5 bases to trimming and J lost 3 bases; unmatched junction nucleotides: 9. Germline V gene sequence: CDR1 MDHEN, CDR2 SYDVKM. The CDR3 DNA sequence: TGTGCCAGCAGTGCCGGCGGGACAGGTTACTACGAGCAGTACTTC. This codes for CASSAGGTGYYEQYF.

The chain carries TRBV7-7 and TRBJ2-2; a possible D gene is TRBD2 (7 bases). Germline V gene sequence: CDR1 SSHAT, CDR2 FNYEAQ (reference sequence). V was pared by 1 base and J by 5 bases, with 11 bases between. The CDR3 runs 15 residues. In DNA, the CDR3 is TGTGCCAGCAGCTTAGTTGCGGGGGCTACCGGGGAGCTGTTTTTT. Its protein product is CASSLVAGATGELFF.

V usage is TRBV27 and J usage is TRBJ1-1, with a weak D call TRBD1 (5 bases). The CDR3 extends over 13 amino acids. V dropped 5 bases and J dropped 11 bases, with 18 bases sitting between them. From germline, CDR1 is MNHEY and CDR2 SMNVEV (reference sequence). Here the CDR3 DNA reads TGTGCCAGCAGTGGGCCGCGGGGAGAGGGGGCTTTCTTT. Residues: CASSGPRGEGAFF.

The CDR3 bases are TGTGCCAGCAGCCAGGACGTAGGGACAGGGGGAATCTACAATGAGCAGTTCTTC. Protein sequence: CASSQDVGTGGIYNEQFF. The gene calls are TRBV14 and TRBJ2-1, with TRBD1 matching 11 bases. The germline V gene encodes CDR1 SGHDN and CDR2 FVKESK. The CDR3 length is 18 residues. V lost 3 bases to trimming and J lost 3 bases; unmatched junction nucleotides: 10.

The V call is TRBV6-1, the J call TRBJ1-2; D is uncertain. The CDR3 consists of 15 residues. Looked up from germline, CDR1 is MNHNS and CDR2 is SASEGT. V was clipped by 3 bases and J by 4 bases, with 15 bases between them. The CDR3 DNA reads as TGTGCCAGCAGTGACCACCGGCGGCGAATCTATGGCTACACCTTC. Amino acid sequence: CASSDHRRRIYGYTF.

The CDR3 spells CASSQPGQGLYGYTF. CDR3 sequence (DNA): TGTGCCAGCAGCCAACCCGGACAGGGGTTATATGGCTACACCTTC. The V gene is TRBV4-2, the J gene TRBJ1-2; 9 bases agree with TRBD1. CDR1 LGHNA and CDR2 YNFKEQ come from the germline V gene. The CDR3 length is 15 residues. Trimming at V came to 2 bases and at J to 5 bases, leaving 6 bases not matched to a gene.

V and J are TRBV27 and TRBJ2-3; maybe TRBD1 (5 bases). V gave up 2 bases and J gave up 6 bases, with 18 bases separating them. Germline-derived CDR1 and CDR2 are MNHEY and SMNVEV (reference sequence). The CDR3 runs to 16 residues. CDR3 loop: CASSLTGSLPADTQYF. The DNA for the CDR3 is TGTGCCAGCAGTTTAACAGGTTCTCTCCCCGCGGATACGCAGTATTTT.

The gene calls are TRBV7-3 and TRBJ1-5, with 7 bases identical to TRBD1. Germline V CDR1 and CDR2: SGHTA, FQGTGA. This CDR3 is 18 amino acids long. The junction had 15 bases not matched to a gene; V was cut back by 5 bases and J by 2 bases. The CDR3 is CASSPPGGRYDGNQPQHF. Written as DNA, the CDR3 is TGTGCCAGCAGCCCCCCAGGGGGTAGGTACGATGGCAATCAGCCCCAGCATTTT.

The chain recombines TRBV18 with TRBJ2-5; weak D call: TRBD1 (6 bases). There are 13 residues in the CDR3. Germline values: CDR1 KGHSH, CDR2 LQKENI. Between the trimmed V and J ends, which lost 2 bases and 5 bases, there was a span of 9 bases. CDR3 sequence (DNA): TGTGCCAGCTCACCAGGGGGCCAGGAGACCCAGTACTTC. As protein: CASSPGGQETQYF.

The chain uses TRBV18 and TRBJ2-7; TRBD1 aligns across 8 bases. The CDR3 has 14 amino acids. CDR1 KGHSH and CDR2 LQKENI come from the germline V gene. Losses at the gene ends were 3 bases for V and 4 bases for J; bases not matched to a gene: 5. The CDR3 nucleotides are TGTGCCAGCTCACCCGAAGGGACAGGATACGAGCAGTACTTC. It codes for CASSPEGTGYEQYF.

The chain couples TRBV28 to TRBJ2-5; no reliable D call. The length of the CDR3 is 15 residues. Deletions cut 2 bases from V and 4 bases from J, with 14 bases between. Germline V gene data show CDR1 as MDHEN and CDR2 as SYDVKM. Here the CDR3 DNA reads TGTGCCAGCAGTTTAGCGACAACTCAAGGAGAGACCCAGTACTTC. Its translation is CASSLATTQGETQYF. Variable domain in full (rest from reference TRBV28 and TRBJ2-5): DVKVTQSSRYLVKRTGEKVFLECVQDMDHENMFWYRQDPGLGLRLIYFSYDVKMKEKGDIPEGYSVSREKKERFSLILESASTNQTSMYLCASSLATTQGETQYFGPGTRLLVL.

The V call is TRBV4-1, the J call TRBJ2-5; TRBD2 might be the D (6 bases). The germline V gene has CDR1 MGHRA and CDR2 YSYEKL. V was cut by 3 bases and J by 5 bases, with 16 bases left in between. The CDR3 runs to 15 residues. Written as DNA, the CDR3 is TGCGCCAGCAGCCAGGTCGCGGGGTCTGGGGAGACCCAGTACTTC. It specifies CASSQVAGSGETQYF.

This chain uses TRBV7-9 with TRBJ1-1; 8 bases agree with TRBD1. Per germline, CDR1 SEHNR and CDR2 FQNEAQ (reference sequence). The length of the CDR3 is 17 residues. With V trimmed by 2 bases and J by 4 bases, 12 bases remained unmatched. CDR3 DNA sequence: TGTGCCAGCAGCTTAAATAAGTTAGGACAGGGCGGCACTGAAGCTTTCTTT. It codes for CASSLNKLGQGGTEAFF.

The chain employs TRBV19 and TRBJ1-1; D is uncertain. The V end was cut by 7 bases, the J end by 1 base, with 10 bases between. Per the germline V gene, CDR1 is LNHDA and CDR2 is SQIVND (reference sequence). The CDR3 length is 13 residues. The chain's CDR3 is CASTPTGNTEAFF. CDR3 DNA sequence: TGTGCCAGTACTCCTACCGGGAACACTGAAGCTTTCTTT. The full variable domain, rest sourced from reference TRBV19 and TRBJ1-1, is DGGITQSPKYLFRKEGQNVTLSCEQNLNHDAMYWYRQDPGQGLRLIYYSQIVNDFQKGDIAEGYSVSREKKESFPLTVTSAQKNPTAFYLCASTPTGNTEAFFGQGTRLTVV.

J is TRBJ1-2 and V is TRBV7-9; D might be TRBD1 (5 bases). CDR3 length equals 16 residues. Trimming removed 5 bases at V and 5 bases at J, with 21 bases between. Germline CDR1 and CDR2: SEHNR and FQNEAQ (reference sequence). CDR3 in amino acids: CASSALGQGRPYGYTF. CDR3 in DNA: TGTGCCAGCAGCGCCCTCGGGCAGGGCCGGCCTTATGGCTACACCTTC.

CDR3 sequence: CASSLSQGRYEQYF. The DNA for the CDR3 is TGTGCCAGCAGTTTAAGCCAGGGTCGGTACGAGCAGTACTTC. The chain links TRBV27 to TRBJ2-7; a weak D match, TRBD1 (5 bases). CDR3 length: 14 amino acids. The V end lost 2 bases, the J end lost 4 bases, and 12 bases lay between the germline ends. Germline V gene data show CDR1 as MNHEY and CDR2 as SMNVEV (reference sequence).

V and J are TRBV4-1 and TRBJ2-7, with D hard to call. The V and J ends lost 0 bases and 2 bases respectively, with 14 bases between them. Germline values: CDR1 MGHRA, CDR2 YSYEKL. This CDR3 region has 16 residues. The CDR3 spells CASSQEVRVFTYEQYF. The CDR3 nucleotides are TGCGCCAGCAGCCAAGAAGTGAGAGTCTTCACCTACGAGCAGTACTTC.

The genes are TRBV6-5 and TRBJ2-7, with D maybe TRBD2 (7 bases). The V end lost 0 bases, the J end lost 5 bases, and 14 bases lay between the germline ends. The CDR3 runs 15 residues. From germline, CDR1 is MNHEY and CDR2 SVGAGI. The CDR3 spells CASSYSPTGRDEQYF. CDR3 DNA: TGTGCCAGCAGTTACTCCCCTACAGGGAGGGACGAGCAGTACTTC.

The chain carries TRBV30 and TRBJ1-2; D is perhaps TRBD1 (6 bases). The length of the CDR3 is 13 residues. Germline-derived CDR1 and CDR2 are GTSNPN and SVGIG (reference sequence). V dropped 5 bases and J dropped 4 bases, with 14 bases sitting between them. The DNA for the CDR3 is TGTGCCTGGTCACAGGGAGTTGGCTATGGCTACACCTTC. It yields the protein CAWSQGVGYGYTF.

V gene TRBV7-8 combines with J gene TRBJ2-3; D is undetermined. This CDR3 contains 13 residues. Looked up from germline, CDR1 is SGHVS and CDR2 is FQNEAQ. With 5 bases removed from V and 2 bases from J, the gap between germline ends came to 8 bases. This CDR3 is CASSLSLTDTQYF. CDR3 bases: TGTGCCAGCAGCCTGTCCCTCACAGATACGCAGTATTTT.

The genes are TRBV5-1 and TRBJ1-1; possibly TRBD1 for D (5 bases). V shed 3 bases and J shed 4 bases, with 13 bases lying between them. The CDR3 totals 14 residues. The germline V gene encodes CDR1 SGHRS and CDR2 YFSETQ. CDR3 protein: CASSSGTPGTEAFF. CDR3 DNA: TGCGCCAGCAGCTCGGGGACTCCGGGCACTGAAGCTTTCTTT.

For this clone: The junction shows a germline mismatch at one end, possibly a read error. Within the sample, other DNA sequences also encode this same CDR3. DNA of the CDR3: TGTGCCAGCAGCCTGACAGGGGTAGATCAGCCTCAGCATTTT. As protein: CASSLTGVDQPQHF. The chain carries TRBV27 and TRBJ1-5; TRBD1 aligns across 8 bases. The CDR3 is made up of 14 amino acids. Germline V gene sequence: CDR1 MNHEY, CDR2 SMNVEV (reference sequence).

This sequence joins TRBV4-1 and TRBJ2-7; 13 nucleotides line up with TRBD2. The junction had 2 bases not matched to a gene; V was cut back by 0 bases and J by 0 bases. The length of the CDR3 is 17 residues. Looked up from germline, CDR1 is MGHRA and CDR2 is YSYEKL. CDR3 region: CASSQEGTSGVSYEQYF. In DNA form, the CDR3 reads TGCGCCAGCAGCCAAGAAGGGACTAGCGGGGTCTCCTACGAGCAGTACTTC.

This sequence joins TRBV14 and TRBJ2-1; the D gene is possibly TRBD2 (5 bases). The CDR3 is 13 residues long. Germline V gene sequence: CDR1 SGHDN, CDR2 FVKESK. With 5 bases removed from V and 4 bases from J, the gap between germline ends came to 9 bases. The CDR3 here is CASSGGPYNEQFF. The CDR3 region has the DNA TGTGCCAGCAGCGGAGGTCCTTACAATGAGCAGTTCTTC. The full variable domain, rest sourced from reference TRBV14 and TRBJ2-1, is EAGVTQFPSHSVIEKGQTVTLRCDPISGHDNLYWYRRVMGKEIKFLLHFVKESKQDESGMPNNRFLAERTGGTYSTLKVQPAELEDSGVYFCASSGGPYNEQFFGPGTRLTVL.

This chain links TRBV27 with TRBJ2-5; 12 positions match TRBD1. The CDR3 is 14 amino acids. The V gene's germline CDR1 is MNHEY and CDR2 SMNVEV (reference sequence). V dropped 5 bases and J dropped 7; count of bases not matched to a gene: 5. CDR3 coding DNA: TGTGCCAGCAGTCTGGGACAGGGGGCAGCGACCCAGTACTTC. Residues: CASSLGQGAATQYF.

This chain connects TRBV7-2 to TRBJ2-7, with 9 bases lining up with TRBD1. Germline-derived CDR1 and CDR2 are SGHTA and FQGNSA. Trimming cost V 3 bases and J 6 bases; bases outside gene matches: 9. The length of the CDR3 is 15 residues. The CDR3 reads CASSLQRTGVSEQYF. DNA for the CDR3: TGTGCCAGCAGCTTGCAGAGGACAGGGGTCTCCGAGCAGTACTTC.